This is a list of T cell receptor beta chains from one sample in a study of long-term antiretroviral therapy in people with HIV. Clones were sequenced by immunoSEQ multiplex PCR, and TCRdb holds only the in-frame ones, with some missing. The top ten hold approximately 4.8% of the sample, which has some 28,000 clones, just over 85% seen once. The sequencing used unsorted PBMCs, collected 0.8 years after starting antiretroviral therapy. The origin of the receptors is a woman aged 30 to 39 with HIV. The CDR3 runs from the conserved cysteine through the conserved F or W. The D gene is left open where the match is weak. The size field is filled for only some rows; it gives once, few, many or a size class.

>.|.|TRBV9|TRBJ2-5
TGTGCCAGCAGCGTAGGTGGGGGGCAAGAGACCCAGTACTTC
CASSVGGGQETQYF
>.|.|TRBV10-1|TRBJ2-4
TGCGCCAGCAGTGAGGGGGGAACCAAAAACATTCAGTACTTC
CASSEGGTKNIQYF
>.|.|TRBV2|TRBJ1-5
TGTGCCAGCAGCGGGACACAGAGAAATCAGCCCCAGCATTTT
CASSGTQRNQPQHF
>.|.|TRBV9|TRBJ1-2
TGTGCCAGCAGCGTAGTGGATGGGACCTATGGCTACACCTTC
CASSVVDGTYGYTF
>few|.|TRBV27|TRBJ1-2
TGTGCCAGCAGCACACAGGGAGCTAACTATGGCTACACCTTC
CASSTQGANYGYTF
>.|.|TRBV5-1|TRBJ1-4
TGCGCCAGCAGCCCTGGGAGCTCAACAACTAATGAAAAACTGTTTTTT
CASSPGSSTTNEKLFF
>.|.|TRBV27|TRBJ2-3
TGTGCCAGCAGTTTTGAAGGACGGCAGACAGATACGCAGTATTTT
CASSFEGRQTDTQYF
>few|.|TRBV27|TRBJ1-2
TGTGCCAGCAGTTTAACAGGAGTAGGGTCTAACTATGGCTACACCTTC
CASSLTGVGSNYGYTF
>.|.|TRBV9|TRBJ2-2
TGTGCCAGCAGCGTTATCGGCACCGGGGAGCTGTTTTTT
CASSVIGTGELFF
>.|.|TRBV29-1|TRBJ2-1
TGCAGCGTTGCTCGGGACACAGGGTACAATGAGCAGTTCTTC
CSVARDTGYNEQFF
>.|.|TRBV7-9|TRBJ2-3
TGTGCCAGCAGCGCAACAGTGGATACGCAGTATTTT
CASSATVDTQYF
>.|.|TRBV2|TRBJ1-2
TGTGCCAGCAGTGTCTCACAGTTCCCCCTCTATGGCTACACCTTC
CASSVSQFPLYGYTF
>.|.|TRBV10-3|TRBJ2-7
TGTGCCATCGGGGACTTACCGAGCTCCTACGAGCAGTACTTC
CAIGDLPSSYEQYF
>.|.|TRBV6-5|TRBJ1-2
TGTGCCAGCAGTCGTACCGGGACATCGGTGGGGGGCTACACCTTC
CASSRTGTSVGGYTF
>.|.|TRBV7-9|TRBJ2-2
TGTGCCAGCAGGAACACCGGGGAGCTGTTTTTT
CASRNTGELFF
>.|.|TRBV19|TRBJ1-1
TGTGCCAGTAGTGGGCGGTCTCGGGTGGGGAACACTGAAGCTTTCTTT
CASSGRSRVGNTEAFF
>.|.|TRBV10-2|TRBJ1-2
TGCGCCAGCAGTGACCCTCCCCAGGAAGGCTACACCTTC
CASSDPPQEGYTF
>few|.|TRBV9|TRBJ2-1
TGTGCCAGCAGCCCCAGTAGCGGTCAATACAATGAGCAGTTCTTC
CASSPSSGQYNEQFF
>once|.|TRBV2|TRBJ1-2
TGTGCCAGCAGTGATTTAGGAATAAACTATGGCTACACCTTC
CASSDLGINYGYTF
>.|.|TRBV12-5|TRBJ2-2
TGTGCTAGTGGTTCCTCCACCGGGGAGCTGTTTTTT
CASGSSTGELFF
>.|.|TRBV6-1|TRBJ1-2
TGTGCCAGCAGTGAAGCAGGGGTGGGGGGCTACACCTTC
CASSEAGVGGYTF
>few|.|TRBV7-3|TRBJ2-7
TGTGCCAGCAGCTTAACAGGTTCAGGGGAACAGTACTTC
CASSLTGSGEQYF
>.|.|TRBV6-1|TRBJ1-1
TGTGCCAGCACCCTCGGACAATCGAAGACTGCTTTCTTT
CASTLGQSKTAFF